A selection of T cell receptor beta chains follows, all from one sample in a study of naive and memory T cell subsets. TCRdb itself ran the UMI-ligation and nested PCR reads through MiXCR, one entry per CDR3 protein. This sample has 90,000 to 120,000 distinct CDR3 sequences, with roughly 14% found just once. Sequenced material: naive CD8+ T cells from blood. These receptors originate from a human donor in good health. Both conserved end residues are part of each CDR3. A D gene is named only where the DNA matches it firmly. Rows may omit the clone size; those that give it use once, few, many or a size class.

v_call	j_call	d_call	clone_size	cdr3_aa	cdr3_nt
TRBV27	TRBJ2-5	TRBD1	-	CASSPTGANQETQYF	TGTGCCAGCAGTCCGACAGGGGCGAACCAAGAGACCCAGTACTTC
TRBV5-6	TRBJ2-6	-	-	CASSLWGSGANVLTF	TGTGCCAGCAGCTTGTGGGGCTCTGGGGCCAACGTCCTGACTTTC
TRBV15	TRBJ2-1	-	-	CATRQLGTSSSYNEQFF	TGTGCCACCAGACAACTCGGGACTTCCAGCTCCTACAATGAGCAGTTCTTC
TRBV12-3/TRBV12-4	TRBJ2-2	-	-	CATTRLPNPGELFF	TGTGCCACCACGCGGCTACCAAACCCCGGGGAGCTGTTTTTT
TRBV25-1	TRBJ2-7	-	many	CASSVPDRFEQYF	TGTGCCAGCAGTGTCCCCGACCGTTTCGAGCAGTACTTC
TRBV12-3/TRBV12-4	TRBJ2-1	-	-	CASSFTNEQFF	TGTGCCAGCAGTTTTACCAATGAGCAGTTCTTC
TRBV27	TRBJ2-1	TRBD1	-	CASSLGQGPYNEQFF	TGTGCCAGCAGTTTAGGACAGGGGCCCTACAATGAGCAGTTCTTC
TRBV12-3/TRBV12-4	TRBJ1-2	-	many	CASSTSTANYGYTF	TGTGCCAGCAGTACGAGCACCGCTAACTATGGCTACACCTTC
TRBV19	TRBJ1-1	-	few	CASSKGDASTEAFF	TGTGCCAGTAGTAAGGGGGATGCGTCCACTGAAGCTTTCTTT
TRBV15	TRBJ2-7	-	few	CATSSGKNEQYF	TGTGCCACCAGCAGCGGGAAGAACGAGCAGTACTTC
TRBV7-9	TRBJ1-2	-	-	CASGTENLYGYTF	TGTGCCAGCGGAACCGAAAACCTGTATGGCTACACCTTC
TRBV12-5	TRBJ1-4	-	few	CASGSVSGDEKLFF	TGTGCTAGTGGTTCCGTTTCGGGAGATGAAAAACTGTTTTTT
TRBV28	TRBJ1-3	-	-	CASTPHLTGSGNTIYF	TGTGCCAGCACCCCTCACCTGACAGGCTCTGGAAACACCATATATTTT
TRBV7-9	TRBJ2-7	-	few	CASSHPTGNPYEQYF	TGTGCCAGCAGCCACCCTACAGGGAACCCCTACGAGCAGTACTTC
TRBV4-3	TRBJ2-7	-	many	CASSQDLLRQDPYEQYF	TGCGCCAGCAGCCAAGATTTGCTGCGGCAGGACCCCTACGAGCAGTACTTC
TRBV15	TRBJ1-2	-	-	CATSRESLYGYTF	TGTGCCACCAGCAGAGAGTCCCTCTATGGCTACACCTTC
TRBV7-6	TRBJ2-7	TRBD1	many	CASSLRTGDGYEQYF	TGTGCCAGCAGCTTACGGACAGGGGATGGCTACGAGCAGTACTTC
TRBV12-3/TRBV12-4	TRBJ2-7	-	-	CASSLWLAPYEQYF	TGTGCCAGCAGTTTGTGGCTAGCGCCCTACGAGCAGTACTTC
TRBV4-2	TRBJ1-3	-	few	CASSPRAKGSGNTIYF	TGTGCCAGCAGCCCTCGGGCGAAGGGCTCTGGAAACACCATATATTTT
TRBV9	TRBJ1-3	-	many	CASSKEQVWTGNTIYF	TGTGCCAGCAGTAAAGAACAGGTTTGGACTGGAAACACCATATATTTT
TRBV19	TRBJ2-7	-	-	CASSGSVYEQYF	TGTGCCAGTAGCGGGAGTGTTTACGAGCAGTACTTC
TRBV6-5	TRBJ2-7	-	few	CASSYGTGAYEQYF	TGTGCCAGCAGTTACGGAACGGGAGCCTACGAGCAGTACTTC
TRBV13	TRBJ2-5	TRBD1	few	CASSPVDRGEETQYF	TGTGCCAGCAGCCCCGTCGACAGGGGCGAAGAGACCCAGTACTTC
TRBV11-2	TRBJ2-5	TRBD2	many	CASSDSGSVKTQYF	TGTGCCAGCAGCGATAGCGGGAGTGTTAAGACCCAGTACTTC
TRBV5-8	TRBJ2-3	TRBD2	-	CASSWNPGLAGGYQSTDTQYF	TGTGCCAGCAGCTGGAACCCCGGACTAGCGGGGGGGTACCAGAGCACAGATACGCAGTATTTT
TRBV15	TRBJ1-2	-	few	CATSRDRGPRDDGYTF	TGTGCCACCAGCAGAGACAGGGGTCCTCGCGATGATGGCTACACCTTC
TRBV4-2	TRBJ2-7	-	-	CASSQVDSSYEQYF	TGTGCCAGCAGCCAAGTCGACAGTTCCTACGAGCAGTACTTC
TRBV4-2	TRBJ2-5	TRBD1	few	CASSDPGQRELQETQYF	TGTGCCAGCAGCGACCCGGGACAGAGAGAACTCCAAGAGACCCAGTACTTC
TRBV12-5	TRBJ1-1	-	few	CASGEGAAEAFF	TGTGCTAGTGGGGAAGGGGCTGCTGAAGCTTTCTTT
TRBV5-1	TRBJ2-7	-	few	CASSRGGGEQYF	TGCGCCAGCAGCAGGGGAGGCGGCGAGCAGTACTTC
TRBV6-5	TRBJ2-3	-	many	CASSYSAASPSTDTQYF	TGTGCCAGCAGTTACTCCGCCGCGTCTCCTAGCACAGATACGCAGTATTTT
TRBV4-3	TRBJ2-7	TRBD2	many	CASSQRLASYEQYF	TGCGCCAGCAGCCAAAGACTAGCATCCTACGAGCAGTACTTC
TRBV7-9	TRBJ1-2	TRBD1	once	CASSLSGTASNYGYTF	TGTGCCAGCAGCTTGTCGGGGACAGCTTCTAACTATGGCTACACCTTC
TRBV25-1	TRBJ1-1	-	-	CASSDRNSPEAFF	TGTGCCAGCAGTGATAGGAATAGCCCGGAAGCTTTCTTT
TRBV4-2	TRBJ2-7	TRBD1	many	CASSQFSGTEFSYEQYF	TGTGCCAGCAGCCAATTCTCCGGGACAGAGTTCTCCTACGAGCAGTACTTC
TRBV12-3/TRBV12-4	TRBJ2-3	TRBD1	many	CASSHGTGKTDTQYF	TGTGCCAGCAGTCACGGGACAGGGAAGACAGATACGCAGTATTTT